This T cell receptor (beta chain) is drawn from a study of T-cell reconstitution after alpha-beta-depleted transplantation in children. This clonotype showed up many times. For TCRbeta, the library was prepared with unique molecular identifiers. TCRdb re-analysed the PCR reads in MiXCR, keeping a single row per CDR3 protein. The table has a few hundred thousand distinct CDR3 sequences, 7.5% to 10% seen once. The source was PBMCs from the stem cell graft donor, collected from the stem cell graft. This TCR was recovered from a human donor who donated a stem cell graft to a child with SCID.

The CDR3 here is CSVEDGTGDQPQHF. The CDR3 DNA reads TGCAGCGTTGAAGATGGGACAGGGGACCAGCCCCAGCATTTT. The rearrangement joins TRBV29-1 to TRBJ1-5; 10 bases match TRBD1. Germline CDR1 SQVTM, CDR2 ANQGSEA. Trimming took 0 bases from V and 7 from J; bases not matched to a gene: 3. The CDR3 spans 14 residues.